Given below is one T cell receptor beta chain in context. Its antigen is unknown. This specimen belongs to a study of Tregs in tolerant kidney transplant recipients. Study overall: Recipients received nonmyeloablative bone marrow transplants from related graft donors, with transient mixed chimerism. General study findings and limits: Changing PCR primers prevented nucleotide comparison between some patients' samples. In tolerant patients, donor-specific Tregs outgrew total Tregs, suggesting antigen-driven expansion.

Profiled with immunoSEQ multiplex PCR; TCRdb holds only in-frame clones, not every one. The table shows about 100,000 clones, with 80% to 95% occurring only once. Thawed PBMCs were FACS-sorted into unstimulated CD4+CD25+CD127- regulatory T cells, CD4+CD25- non-regulatory cells, CD4 and CD8 cells. The source was CD4+ T cells from blood, collected before the transplant. The TCR was taken from a human donor who received a combined kidney and bone marrow transplant.

Here the CDR3 reads CAWNGGREGEETQYF. DNA of the CDR3: TGTGCCTGGAACGGTGGGCGGGAGGGCGAAGAGACCCAGTACTTC. The chain couples TRBV30 to TRBJ2-5, with TRBD2 matching 9 bases. The germline V gene has CDR1 GTSNPN and CDR2 SVGIG (reference sequence). This CDR3 is 15 amino acids long. V trimming: 4 bases; J trimming: 3 bases; junction bases outside the gene matches: 9.